The clone carrying this TCR beta chain came up a few times. This entry comes from a study of blood T cells in healthy people across ages. For the second PCR, which ran for roughly 7 to 11 cycles, a sample-barcoded 5' primer and a J-beta primer mix were used. TCRdb passed the 5' RACE reads through MiXCR, listing each CDR3 protein once. The data show under 1,000,000 distinct CDR3 sequences, about 34% seen once. This CDR3 contains 15 residues. Looked up from germline, CDR1 is MNHEY and CDR2 is SMNVEV (reference sequence). Sequencing was done on a sample of blood. The clonotype was recovered from a man in his late teens or twenties in good health. This chain connects TRBV27 to TRBJ2-4, with 9 bases aligning to TRBD1. TRBJ2-7 matches the DNA end more closely, so the J call is doubtful. CDR3 DNA sequence: TGTGCCAGCAGTTTATCGGACAGGGGAACGAACGAGCAGTACTTC. Its protein is CASSLSDRGTNEQYF.